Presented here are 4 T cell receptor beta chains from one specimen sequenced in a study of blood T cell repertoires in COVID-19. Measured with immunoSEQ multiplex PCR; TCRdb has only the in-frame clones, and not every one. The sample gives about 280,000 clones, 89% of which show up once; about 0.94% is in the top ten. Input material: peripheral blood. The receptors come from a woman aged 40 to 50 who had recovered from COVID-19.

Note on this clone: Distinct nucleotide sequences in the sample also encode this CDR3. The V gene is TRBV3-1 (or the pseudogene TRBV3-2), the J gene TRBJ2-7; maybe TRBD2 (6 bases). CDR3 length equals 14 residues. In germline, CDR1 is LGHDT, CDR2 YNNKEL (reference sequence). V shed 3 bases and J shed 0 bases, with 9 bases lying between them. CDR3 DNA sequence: TGTGCCAGCAGCCAGGAGGGCGGCTCCTACGAGCAGTACTTC. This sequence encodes CASSQEGGSYEQYF.

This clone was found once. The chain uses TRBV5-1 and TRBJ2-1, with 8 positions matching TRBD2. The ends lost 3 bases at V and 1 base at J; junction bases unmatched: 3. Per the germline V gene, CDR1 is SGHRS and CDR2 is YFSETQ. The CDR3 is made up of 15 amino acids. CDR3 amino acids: CASSSGLGSYNEQFF. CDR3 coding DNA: TGCGCCAGCAGCTCGGGACTAGGGTCCTACAATGAGCAGTTCTTC.

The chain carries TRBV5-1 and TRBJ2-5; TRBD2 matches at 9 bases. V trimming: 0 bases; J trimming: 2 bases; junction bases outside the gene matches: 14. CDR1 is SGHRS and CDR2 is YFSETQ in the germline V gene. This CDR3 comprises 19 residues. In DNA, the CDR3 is TGCGCCAGCAGCTTGGTGACGCATGGGCCTAGCGGGGCACAAGAGACCCAGTACTTC. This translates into CASSLVTHGPSGAQETQYF.

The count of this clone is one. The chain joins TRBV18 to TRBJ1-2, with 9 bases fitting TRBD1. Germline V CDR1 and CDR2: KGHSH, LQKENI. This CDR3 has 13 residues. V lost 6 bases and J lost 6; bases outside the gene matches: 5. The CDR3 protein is CASSSGQGNGYTF. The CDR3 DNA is TGTGCCAGCTCCTCTGGACAGGGGAATGGCTACACCTTC.